The 22 T cell receptor beta chains presented below share a single source sample, sequenced in a study of T cell responses to AZD1222 COVID-19 vaccine. TCRdb's table, derived via immunoSEQ multiplex PCR, lists solely in-frame clones and lacks some. Altogether about 30,000 clones are present, approximately 90% being singletons, with the ten largest covering less than 55%. Sequenced material: peripheral blood, taken on day 0 of AZD1222 vaccination. All receptors derive from an adult in good health.

This sequence joins TRBV4-3 and TRBJ1-6; D perhaps matches TRBD1 (5 bases). This CDR3 has 16 amino acids. With 2 bases removed from V and 3 bases from J, the gap between germline ends came to 11 bases. CDR1 is LGHNA, CDR2 YSLEER, per germline. This CDR3 is CASSQFDSGYNSPLHF. For the CDR3, the DNA is TGCGCCAGCAGCCAATTCGACAGCGGCTATAATTCACCCCTCCACTTT.

The chain has TRBV4-2 and TRBJ1-1; perhaps TRBD1 as D (6 bases). Germline V lookup: CDR1 LGHNA, CDR2 YNFKEQ. The CDR3 length is 17 residues. V lost 7 bases to trimming and J lost 1 base, with 22 bases between them. The CDR3 here is CASTSSRQGLTNTEAFF. The CDR3 DNA follows: TGTGCCAGCACCTCAAGCAGGCAGGGGCTAACGAACACTGAAGCTTTCTTT.

This clone was observed a single time. The CDR3 is CASSLDLLSYNEQFF. In DNA, the CDR3 is TGTGCCAGCAGCTTAGATCTGCTCTCCTACAATGAGCAGTTCTTC. The chain is built from TRBV11-3 and TRBJ2-1; D ambiguous. Germline CDR1 and CDR2: SGHNT and YENEEA. The CDR3 is 15 amino acids. V lost 0 bases and J 0 bases, leaving 6 bases between the germline ends. Variable domain in full (rest from reference TRBV11-3 and TRBJ2-1): EAGVVQSPRYKIIEKKQPVAFWCNPISGHNTLYWYLQNLGQGPELLIRYENEEAVDDSQLPKDRFSAERLKGVDSTLKIQPAELGDSAVYLCASSLDLLSYNEQFFGPGTRLTVL.

The rearrangement joins TRBV27 to TRBJ1-2; D is unresolved. The CDR3 runs 13 residues. The germline V gene has CDR1 MNHEY and CDR2 SMNVEV (reference sequence). The V end lost 6 bases, the J end lost 2 bases, and 10 bases lay between the germline ends. In DNA, the CDR3 is TGTGCCAGCAGCAGGACCTGGAACTATGGCTACACCTTC. It translates to CASSRTWNYGYTF.

CDR3 amino acids: CATSRDWTGYTF. In nucleotides, the CDR3 is TGTGCCACCAGCAGAGATTGGACCGGGTACACCTTC. The gene calls are TRBV15 and TRBJ1-2; D not certain. The V end was cut by 0 bases, the J end by 11 bases, with 10 bases between. CDR3 size: 12 residues. Per germline, CDR1 LNHNV and CDR2 YYDKDF (reference sequence). Drawing the rest from reference TRBV15 and TRBJ1-2, the complete variable domain is DAMVIQNPRYQVTQFGKPVTLSCSQTLNHNVMYWYQQKSSQAPKLLFHYYDKDFNNEADTPDNFQSRRPNTSFCFLDIRSPGLGDTAMYLCATSRDWTGYTFGSGTRLTVV.

The rearrangement joins TRBV3-1 (or the pseudogene TRBV3-2) to TRBJ1-6; 7 bases align to TRBD1. V lost 5 bases to trimming and J lost 5 bases; unmatched junction nucleotides: 6. The CDR3 spans 15 residues. In germline, CDR1 is LGHDT, CDR2 YNNKEL (reference sequence). The CDR3 protein is CASSARGTDNSPLHF. The CDR3 DNA is TGTGCCAGCAGCGCCCGGGGGACAGATAATTCACCCCTCCACTTT.

The chain joins TRBV20-1 to TRBJ2-5; D not certain. Germline V gene sequence: CDR1 DFQATT, CDR2 SNEGSKA (reference sequence). The CDR3 contains 12 residues. The V gene lost 3 bases and the J gene lost 1 base, with 6 bases spanning the gap. DNA for the CDR3: TGCAGTGCTAGTAGTCCCCAAGAGACCCAGTACTTC. Protein: CSASSPQETQYF.

This rearrangement joins TRBV10-1 to TRBJ2-3, with D possibly being TRBD1 (6 bases). CDR3 length equals 16 residues. Trimming took 2 bases from V and 2 from J, leaving 14 bases between them. CDR1 and CDR2 (germline): WNHNN, SYGVQD (reference sequence). The DNA for the CDR3 is TGCGCCAGCAGTGAGAGCCGGACAGTTATCACAGATACGCAGTATTTT. Translation gives CASSESRTVITDTQYF.

A note on this clone: The junction shows a germline mismatch at one end, possibly a read error. The gene calls are TRBV3-1 (or the pseudogene TRBV3-2) and TRBJ1-2; D uncertain. CDR1 LGHDT and CDR2 YNNKEL come from the germline V gene (reference sequence). There are 12 residues in the CDR3. The CDR3 protein is CASSQARAGYTF. CDR3 sequence (DNA): TGTGCCAGCAGTCAAGCACGCGCTGGCTACACCTTC.

The chain uses TRBV9 and TRBJ1-4; D is possibly TRBD1 (6 bases). The V and J ends lost 2 bases and 3 bases respectively, with 11 bases between them. This CDR3 spans 15 amino acids. Germline-derived CDR1 and CDR2 are SGDLS and YYNGEE. This CDR3 reads CASSVQGGSNEKLFF. Written as DNA, the CDR3 is TGTGCCAGCAGCGTTCAAGGGGGTTCTAATGAAAAACTGTTTTTT.

V and J are TRBV5-1 and TRBJ2-1; D may correspond to TRBD1 or TRBD2 (5 bases each). Germline assignment: CDR1 SGHRS and CDR2 YFSETQ. V dropped 0 bases and J dropped 5 bases, with 12 bases sitting between them. CDR3 length equals 15 residues. The CDR3 protein is CASSLEGRSDNEQFF. DNA of the CDR3: TGCGCCAGCAGCTTGGAGGGACGGTCGGACAATGAGCAGTTCTTC.

This clone was observed once. The chain has TRBV18 and TRBJ2-7; 9 bases agree with TRBD2. Germline V gives CDR1 KGHSH, CDR2 LQKENI. The CDR3 extends over 16 amino acids. Unmatched junction bases numbered 10, after V lost 5 bases and J lost 2 bases. DNA of the CDR3: TGTGCCAGCTCATCCCTACTAGCGGGCTCCCCCTACGAGCAGTACTTC. It yields the protein CASSSLLAGSPYEQYF.

This clone was detected a few times. The CDR3 region is CASSQGGRQPNEKLFF. In DNA form, the CDR3 reads TGTGCCAGCAGCCAAGGCGGTCGACAGCCTAATGAAAAACTGTTTTTT. The rearrangement uses TRBV4-2 and TRBJ1-4; D may be TRBD1 (5 bases). The length of the CDR3 is 16 residues. Germline V gene sequence: CDR1 LGHNA, CDR2 YNFKEQ. With 1 base removed from V and 3 bases from J, the gap between germline ends came to 12 bases.

The chain combines TRBV19 with TRBJ2-5, with 8 bases fitting TRBD1. CDR1 LNHDA and CDR2 SQIVND come from the germline V gene (reference sequence). V dropped 3 bases and J dropped 2; count of bases not matched to a gene: 5. This CDR3 is 15 amino acids long. The CDR3 DNA follows: TGTGCCAGTAGTATGGATCGGACAGGGCAAGAGACCCAGTACTTC. Its protein product is CASSMDRTGQETQYF. Full variable domain (missing parts from reference TRBV19 and TRBJ2-5): DGGITQSPKYLFRKEGQNVTLSCEQNLNHDAMYWYRQDPGQGLRLIYYSQIVNDFQKGDIAEGYSVSREKKESFPLTVTSAQKNPTAFYLCASSMDRTGQETQYFGPGTRLLVL.

The chain is built from TRBV18 and TRBJ1-2; no firm D call. CDR1 and CDR2 (germline): KGHSH, LQKENI. The CDR3 is made up of 14 amino acids. The ends were cut back, 0 bases at V and 4 bases at J, with 9 bases in the middle. The chain's CDR3 is CASSPPGRSYGYTF. The CDR3 coding sequence is TGTGCCAGCTCACCACCCGGACGGAGCTATGGCTACACCTTC.

V and J are TRBV28 and TRBJ1-5, with D possibly being TRBD1 (5 bases). The CDR3 runs to 16 residues. V gave up 11 bases and J gave up 2 bases, with 22 bases separating them. Germline assignment: CDR1 MDHEN and CDR2 SYDVKM. CDR3 coding DNA: TGTGCCTCACTCCCCGGGGGGAGTTTCCGCAATCAGCCCCAGCATTTT. Translated: CASLPGGSFRNQPQHF.

The chain is built from TRBV5-1 and TRBJ1-6, with D uncertain. V was trimmed by 6 bases and J by 11 bases, leaving 15 bases between them. CDR1 and CDR2 (germline): SGHRS, YFSETQ. This CDR3 region has 13 residues. The CDR3 DNA reads as TGCGCCAGCACGAAAGAACCGGCAACACCCCTCCACTTT. Translation: CASTKEPATPLHF. The full variable domain, completed using reference TRBV5-1 and TRBJ1-6, is KAGVTQTPRYLIKTRGQQVTLSCSPISGHRSVSWYQQTPGQGLQFLFEYFSETQRNKGNFPGRFSGRQFSNSRSEMNVSTLELGDSALYLCASTKEPATPLHFGNGTRLTVT.

V is TRBV19 and J is TRBJ2-2, with 9 bases lining up with TRBD1. Unmatched junction bases numbered 7, after V lost 6 bases and J lost 5 bases. The length of the CDR3 is 15 residues. The germline CDR1 and CDR2 sequences are LNHDA and SQIVND (reference sequence). The CDR3 reads CASSAPTGGTGELFF. CDR3 nucleotides: TGTGCCAGTAGCGCACCGACAGGGGGAACCGGGGAGCTGTTTTTT.

The rearrangement uses TRBV11-2 and TRBJ1-2; D may be TRBD1 (5 bases). V lost 3 bases to trimming and J lost 8 bases, with 10 bases between them. Germline CDR1 is SGHAT and CDR2 is FQNNGV. CDR3 length: 12 amino acids. DNA for the CDR3: TGTGCCAGCAGCTTGGGCGGGGACGGCTACACCTTC. Its protein is CASSLGGDGYTF.

This clone was observed a few times. The chain couples TRBV7-2 to TRBJ1-6; D gene ambiguous. V was pared by 5 bases and J by 0 bases, with 11 bases between. The CDR3 spans 16 residues. Per the germline V gene, CDR1 is SGHTA and CDR2 is FQGNSA. This CDR3 is CASSARASSYNSPLHF. CDR3 DNA sequence: TGTGCCAGCAGCGCTCGGGCGAGCTCCTATAATTCACCCCTCCACTTT.

This clone was counted once. The chain uses TRBV1 and TRBJ2-5; TRBD2 is the table's D call and was not checked against the DNA. TRBV1 is assigned pseudogene status. The CDR3 contains 18 residues. The DNA of the CDR3 is TGCACCAGCAGCCAAGATCTTATAGCGGGGGGGCCGCAGGAGACCCAGTACTTC. Its translation is CTSSQDLIAGGPQETQYF.

This chain joins TRBV6-6 and TRBJ2-6; D not resolved. The CDR3 runs to 15 residues. V lost 7 bases and J 1 base, leaving 11 bases between the germline ends. The V gene's germline CDR1 is MNHNY and CDR2 SVGAGI (reference sequence). The CDR3 coding sequence is TGTGCCAGCACCAAGAGAGGATCTGGGGCCAACGTCCTGACTTTC. Protein: CASTKRGSGANVLTF.